This record concerns one T cell receptor beta chain sequence. Generated by immunoSEQ multiplex PCR, the TCRdb table keeps only in-frame clones and is missing some. Of some 100,000 clones listed, about 88% are singletons. These data are taken from a study of blood T cell repertoires in COVID-19. Study information: Sources were T cells, B-cell-depleted T cells, or PBMCs; the material itself was cDNA or gDNA.

V lost 8 bases and J lost 4; bases outside the gene matches: 5. The length of the CDR3 is 14 residues. The germline V gene encodes CDR1 MDHEN and CDR2 SYDVKM. Sequencing used peripheral blood. The receptor was isolated from a woman aged 80 or over with active COVID-19. The chain couples TRBV28 to TRBJ2-2; 9 positions agree with TRBD2. CDR3 in amino acids: CASGISGSTGELFF. CDR3 DNA sequence: TGTGCCAGCGGGATTAGCGGGAGCACCGGGGAGCTGTTTTTT.